These T cell receptor beta chains were read from a single sample in a study of CD8+ T cells in alopecia areata. Sequenced by immunoSEQ multiplex PCR; TCRdb stores in-frame clones only, minus some. There are 200,000 to 250,000 clones in the sample; 35% to 40% occur only once, and roughly 0.5% lies in the top ten. The sequences come from CD4+ T cells sorted from blood, collected between weeks 30 and 35, from a patient treated with tofacitinib. The receptors derive from a human donor with alopecia areata. Both conserved end residues are part of each CDR3. A D gene is named only where the DNA matches it firmly. Clone size is not always given. Where it is, it says once, few, many or a class for expanded clones.

d_call	v_call	j_call	clone_size	cdr3_nt	cdr3_aa
-	TRBV29-1	TRBJ1-1	-	TGCAGCGTACCAAAGGCTGAAGCTTTCTTT	CSVPKAEAFF
TRBD1	TRBV7-2	TRBJ2-7	few	TGTGCCAGCAGCTTGATGCAGGGACAGCCCCGCTTC	CASSLMQGQPRF
-	TRBV2	TRBJ2-7	-	TGTGCATCAGCTGGGGCAGCAAGCTCCTACGAGCAGTACTTC	CASAGAASSYEQYF
TRBD1	TRBV30	TRBJ1-1	-	TGTGCCTGGATTAGACAGGGGAACACTGAAGCTTTCTTT	CAWIRQGNTEAFF
-	TRBV18	TRBJ2-7	few	TGTGCCAGCCAACAGGGTTCCTCCTACGAGCAGTACTTC	CASQQGSSYEQYF
TRBD1	TRBV7-9	TRBJ2-5	-	TGTGCCAGCAGCCACGGGACAGTCCAAGAGACCCAGTACTTC	CASSHGTVQETQYF
TRBD2	TRBV29-1	TRBJ2-1	few	TGCAGCGTGGGGATAGCGGGGGGATACAATGAGCAGTTCTTC	CSVGIAGGYNEQFF
-	TRBV7-2	TRBJ2-3	-	TGTGCCAGCAGCCGCTTATTTCTTAGCACAGATACGCAGTATTTT	CASSRLFLSTDTQYF
TRBD2	TRBV7-9	TRBJ2-1	-	TGTGCCAGCAGCCCCGGGACTAGCCCGTACAATGAGCAGTTCTTC	CASSPGTSPYNEQFF
TRBD1	TRBV10-3	TRBJ2-5	-	TGTGCCATCAGTGAAGGAGACAGGGGAGAGACCCAGTACTTC	CAISEGDRGETQYF
-	TRBV6-6	TRBJ1-2	-	TGTGCCAGCAGTTCCTACAGGGAAGGCTACACCTTC	CASSSYREGYTF
-	TRBV30	TRBJ1-1	once	TGTACCTGGAGTGTACTCGGGGTACGGGACACTGAAGCTTTCTTT	CTWSVLGVRDTEAFF
-	TRBV9	TRBJ1-2	-	TGTGCCAGCAGCCTCCGGGACCCCCCCGGCGGCTATGGCTACACCTTC	CASSLRDPPGGYGYTF
TRBD1	TRBV5-1	TRBJ2-1	-	TGCGCCAGCAGCTTGGAACCTAAGGAGGCAGGGGGCGAAAATGAGCAGTTCTTC	CASSLEPKEAGGENEQFF
-	TRBV11-2	TRBJ2-7	many	TGTGCCAGCGGCCTCTACGAGCAGTACTTC	CASGLYEQYF
TRBD1	TRBV7-2	TRBJ1-5	many	TGTGCCAGCAGCGGTGGGACAGGACGCAATCAGCCCCAGCATTTT	CASSGGTGRNQPQHF
TRBD2	TRBV30	TRBJ2-3	-	TGTGCCTGGACCGTTGGGGCGGGAGGGAGCACAGATACGCAGTATTTT	CAWTVGAGGSTDTQYF
-	TRBV7-9	TRBJ2-7	many	TGTGCCAGCAGCCGCCGCGACAGGGCTACGGGGGCCCTAATATCGGAGCAGTACTTC	CASSRRDRATGALISEQYF
-	TRBV20-1	TRBJ2-5	once	TGCAGTGCTAGAGTGAGGGAGACCCAGTACTTC	CSARVRETQYF
TRBD1	TRBV11-1	TRBJ1-1	-	TGTGCCAGCAGCATCCAGGGGGCTGAAGCTTTCTTT	CASSIQGAEAFF
TRBD1	TRBV6-1	TRBJ2-1	-	TGTGCCAGCCAGCCGGGACAGGGGTACAATGAGCAGTTCTTC	CASQPGQGYNEQFF
TRBD1	TRBV6-5	TRBJ1-6	few	TGTGCCAGCAGTTGGGGACAGGGGAGACGTGATTCACCCCTCCACTTT	CASSWGQGRRDSPLHF
-	TRBV5-1	TRBJ2-5	few	TGCGCCAGCAGCTTCCCGGACCAAGAGACCCAGTACTTC	CASSFPDQETQYF
-	TRBV6-1	TRBJ1-1	-	TGTGCCAGCAGTCCCCCCTCCACTGAAGCTTTCTTT	CASSPPSTEAFF
TRBD1	TRBV29-1	TRBJ2-3	-	TGCAGCGGTGACAGGGGGCTCGCGAGGGCAGATACGCAGTATTTT	CSGDRGLARADTQYF
TRBD1	TRBV2	TRBJ2-1	-	TGTGCCAGCAGTGAAGAACAGGGGGCCTACAATGAGCAGTTCTTC	CASSEEQGAYNEQFF
-	TRBV30	TRBJ2-1	once	TGTGCCTGGACGCCTGGGGGCAATGAGCAGTTCTTC	CAWTPGGNEQFF
-	TRBV7-2	TRBJ2-7	few	TGTGCCAGCAGCAACGGGTTCTCCTACGAGCAGTACTTC	CASSNGFSYEQYF